These 27 T cell receptor beta chains share one sample of origin, sequenced in a study of T cell responses to AZD1222 COVID-19 vaccine. Only in-frame clones appear in the TCRdb table, and some are missing; sequencing was by immunoSEQ multiplex PCR. The data hold some 150,000 clones, with more than 90% observed a single time. The sample in question was peripheral blood, obtained on day 0 of AZD1222 vaccination. These receptors were obtained from an adult in good health.

V is TRBV19 and J is TRBJ2-1; 15 nucleotides line up with TRBD2. The ends lost 0 bases at V and 7 bases at J; junction bases unmatched: 4. This CDR3 is built from 17 residues. In germline, CDR1 is LNHDA, CDR2 SQIVND (reference sequence). The DNA for the CDR3 is TGTGCCAGTAGTATAGAGCGGACTAGCGGGAGGGCGAATGAGCAGTTCTTC. Its translation: CASSIERTSGRANEQFF.

The chain couples TRBV4-2 to TRBJ2-7; D perhaps matches TRBD2 (8 bases). Germline lookup yields CDR1 LGHNA and CDR2 YNFKEQ. Trimming removed 5 bases from V and 4 bases from J, with 21 bases in between. The CDR3 has 16 amino acids. In DNA form, the CDR3 reads TGTGCCAGCAGCTACGAGGGGGCGGGAGGATCTTACGAGCAGTACTTC. Translation gives CASSYEGAGGSYEQYF.

The chain uses TRBV3-1 (or the pseudogene TRBV3-2) and TRBJ1-2; D ambiguous. The CDR3 length is 11 residues. Germline assignment: CDR1 LGHDT and CDR2 YNNKEL (reference sequence). V was cut by 3 bases and J by 7 bases, with 6 bases left in between. The CDR3 sequence: CASSQMGGYTF. CDR3 nucleotide sequence: TGTGCCAGCAGCCAGATGGGTGGCTACACCTTC.

The J gene is TRBJ2-5, the V gene TRBV6-5, with 7 bases identical to TRBD2. The junction had 9 bases not matched to a gene; V was cut back by 0 bases and J by 5 bases. Germline V gives CDR1 MNHEY, CDR2 SVGAGI. This CDR3 is 16 amino acids long. The DNA for the CDR3 is TGTGCCAGCAGTTACTCGTGGGCCCTGGGAGGGGAGACCCAGTACTTC. Protein: CASSYSWALGGETQYF.

This rearrangement joins TRBV19 to TRBJ1-5; no firm D call. The CDR3 has 15 amino acids. The ends were cut back, 5 bases at V and 0 bases at J, with 11 bases in the middle. CDR1 and CDR2 (germline): LNHDA, SQIVND (reference sequence). The CDR3 DNA is TGTGCCAGTAGTGGAAAGACAACTAGCAATCAGCCCCAGCATTTT. Its protein is CASSGKTTSNQPQHF. The whole variable domain, filled in from reference TRBV19 and TRBJ1-5, reads DGGITQSPKYLFRKEGQNVTLSCEQNLNHDAMYWYRQDPGQGLRLIYYSQIVNDFQKGDIAEGYSVSREKKESFPLTVTSAQKNPTAFYLCASSGKTTSNQPQHFGDGTRLSIL.

The rearrangement links TRBV5-1 to TRBJ2-7, with 10 positions matching TRBD2. From germline, CDR1 is SGHRS and CDR2 YFSETQ. Trimming cost V 6 bases and J 3 bases; bases outside gene matches: 6. CDR3 length equals 14 residues. CDR3 loop: CASISSGRVYEQYF. The CDR3 coding sequence is TGCGCCAGCATATCTAGCGGGAGAGTCTACGAGCAGTACTTC.

This chain joins TRBV6-1 and TRBJ1-1, with D maybe TRBD1 (5 bases). V lost 3 bases and J 4 bases, leaving 12 bases between the germline ends. This CDR3 contains 14 residues. The germline CDR1 and CDR2 sequences are MNHNS and SASEGT. The CDR3 is CASSDLGQGTEAFF. The CDR3 DNA follows: TGTGCCAGCAGTGATCTCGGGCAGGGCACTGAAGCTTTCTTT.

V gene TRBV19 combines with J gene TRBJ1-3; D unclear. Trimming left V 5 bases short and J 0 bases short, with 11 bases between. The CDR3 extends over 15 amino acids. Germline V gene data show CDR1 as LNHDA and CDR2 as SQIVND (reference sequence). CDR3 protein: CASSPGSGSGNTIYF. The CDR3 DNA sequence: TGTGCCAGTAGTCCCGGCAGCGGCTCTGGAAACACCATATATTTT.

In DNA, the CDR3 is TGTGCCAGCTCACTCGGACAGGGCACCGGGGAGCTGTTTTTT. As protein: CASSLGQGTGELFF. The chain uses TRBV18 and TRBJ2-2, with 8 bases aligning to TRBD1. From germline, CDR1 is KGHSH and CDR2 LQKENI. This CDR3 has 14 amino acids. Losses at the gene ends were 4 bases for V and 4 bases for J; bases not matched to a gene: 2. Complete variable domain (other parts from reference TRBV18 and TRBJ2-2): NAGVMQNPRHLVRRRGQEARLRCSPMKGHSHVYWYRQLPEEGLKFMVYLQKENIIDESGMPKERFSAEFPKEGPSILRIQQVVRGDSAAYFCASSLGQGTGELFFGEGSRLTVL.

The chain links TRBV30 to TRBJ2-5; the match to TRBD1 covers 9 bases. The germline gives CDR1 GTSNPN, CDR2 SVGIG (reference sequence). This CDR3 contains 15 residues. V lost 4 bases to trimming and J lost 4 bases; unmatched junction nucleotides: 10. CDR3 region: CAWTFWTGARETQYF. CDR3 DNA: TGTGCCTGGACTTTCTGGACAGGGGCACGAGAGACCCAGTACTTC.

This chain uses TRBV7-9 with TRBJ1-4; possibly TRBD1 for D (5 bases). Germline V gene lookup returns CDR1 SEHNR and CDR2 FQNEAQ (reference sequence). The CDR3 has 13 residues. Trimming stripped 5 bases from V and 13 bases from J, with 17 bases between. CDR3 DNA sequence: TGTGCCAGCAGCCCCGGGGCGGCCGGGGCACTGTTTTTT. Translation gives CASSPGAAGALFF.

The chain combines TRBV5-3 with TRBJ1-5, with 9 bases fitting TRBD1. TRBV5-3 falls under the ORF class, with uncertain function. This CDR3 region has 17 residues. The V gene end was trimmed by 3 bases and the J gene end by 0 bases; junction bases not matched to a gene: 7. The CDR3 sequence: CARSCSGTGNSNQPQHF. DNA of the CDR3: TGTGCCAGAAGCTGTTCCGGGACAGGGAATAGCAATCAGCCCCAGCATTTT.

The V gene is TRBV20-1, the J gene TRBJ2-2; D is uncertain. Germline V gene lookup returns CDR1 DFQATT and CDR2 SNEGSKA (reference sequence). The CDR3 has 14 residues. V was clipped by 3 bases and J by 3 bases, with 11 bases between them. The CDR3 loop reads CSASGMTHTGELFF. CDR3 nucleotide sequence: TGCAGTGCTAGTGGAATGACCCACACCGGGGAGCTGTTTTTT.

This clone has only a few counts. The chain employs TRBV6-5 and TRBJ1-1, with D maybe TRBD1 (5 bases). V lost 4 bases, J lost 9 bases, and 15 bases lay in between. Germline V gene data show CDR1 as MNHEY and CDR2 as SVGAGI. The CDR3 covers 13 residues. The DNA for the CDR3 is TGTGCCAGCAGTTTCGACCCCCGGGGGAAAGCTTTCTTT. Amino acid sequence: CASSFDPRGKAFF.

The rearrangement uses TRBV28 and TRBJ1-5; D is ambiguous. The CDR3 is made up of 15 amino acids. Germline lookup yields CDR1 MDHEN and CDR2 SYDVKM. Deletions cut 3 bases from V and 7 bases from J, with 16 bases between. CDR3 bases: TGTGCCAGCAGTTTGATGGGCGGCGCGAGACAGCCCCAGCATTTT. Translated, it gives CASSLMGGARQPQHF.

J is TRBJ2-7 and V is TRBV5-4, with 11 positions matching TRBD1. CDR1 is SGHNT and CDR2 is YYREEE in the germline V gene (reference sequence). The length of the CDR3 is 14 residues. Trimming at V came to 5 bases and at J to 4 bases, leaving 5 bases not matched to a gene. The CDR3 region is CASSRGTGGYEQYF. In DNA, the CDR3 is TGTGCCAGCAGTAGGGGGACAGGGGGGTACGAGCAGTACTTC.

This clone was detected only a few times. V gene TRBV11-3 combines with J gene TRBJ1-1, with D perhaps TRBD1 (5 bases). Germline V gives CDR1 SGHNT, CDR2 YENEEA. CDR3 length equals 13 residues. Trimming cost V 4 bases and J 4 bases, with 10 bases left between them. The chain's CDR3 is CASSSDGGTEAFF. The CDR3 DNA sequence: TGTGCCAGCAGCTCCGATGGGGGCACTGAAGCTTTCTTT.

V is TRBV29-1 and J is TRBJ2-3; D assignment may be TRBD1 or TRBD2 (5 bases each). Trimming removed 7 bases from V and 6 bases from J, with 20 bases in between. Germline V gene lookup returns CDR1 SQVTM and CDR2 ANQGSEA. This CDR3 spans 14 amino acids. CDR3 sequence: CSALPPRDADTQYF. Written as DNA, the CDR3 is TGCAGCGCCCTTCCGCCCAGGGACGCCGATACGCAGTATTTT.

J is TRBJ2-3 and V is TRBV10-3, with D perhaps matching TRBD1 (5 bases). With 10 bases removed from V and 3 bases from J, the gap between germline ends came to 17 bases. CDR1 is ENHRY and CDR2 is SYGVKD in the germline V gene. The CDR3 is 14 residues long. This CDR3 reads CATRDGQGTDTQYF. The CDR3 region has the DNA TGTGCCACCCGAGACGGGCAGGGAACAGATACGCAGTATTTT.

This CDR3 reads CAWSVAVAYEQYF. Written as DNA, the CDR3 is TGTGCCTGGAGTGTGGCTGTTGCCTACGAGCAGTACTTC. The chain joins TRBV30 to TRBJ2-7; no clear D. V lost 0 bases and J lost 2, with 8 bases in between. The length of the CDR3 is 13 residues. In germline, CDR1 is GTSNPN, CDR2 SVGIG (reference sequence).

The V gene is TRBV18, the J gene TRBJ1-6, with 9 positions matching TRBD1. V trimming: 4 bases; J trimming: 7 bases; junction bases outside the gene matches: 2. The germline V gene has CDR1 KGHSH and CDR2 LQKENI. CDR3 size: 14 residues. DNA for the CDR3: TGTGCCAGCTCACGGGACAGGGTAAATTCACCCCTCCACTTT. Its protein product is CASSRDRVNSPLHF.

The V call is TRBV15, the J call TRBJ2-1; D not resolved. Germline V gene lookup returns CDR1 LNHNV and CDR2 YYDKDF (reference sequence). The CDR3 consists of 12 residues. The V and J ends lost 0 bases and 9 bases respectively, with 6 bases between them. Here the CDR3 DNA reads TGTGCCACCAGCAGAGATCTGGGTGAGCAGTTCTTC. Its protein product is CATSRDLGEQFF.

This sequence joins TRBV7-6 and TRBJ1-1; 7 positions match TRBD1. With V trimmed by 5 bases and J by 3 bases, 15 bases remained unmatched. The CDR3 is 17 residues long. Germline V gene data show CDR1 as SGHVS and CDR2 as FNYEAQ. The DNA of the CDR3 is TGTGCCAGCAGCGGATCGAAAAGAAGGGGGCACTACACTGAAGCTTTCTTT. Translating it yields CASSGSKRRGHYTEAFF. Full variable domain (missing parts from reference TRBV7-6 and TRBJ1-1): GAGVSQSPRYKVTKRGQDVALRCDPISGHVSLYWYRQALGQGPEFLTYFNYEAQQDKSGLPNDRFSAERPEGSISTLTIQRTEQRDSAMYRCASSGSKRRGHYTEAFFGQGTRLTVV.

V is TRBV9 and J is TRBJ2-7; possible D gene TRBD2, 6 bases. Trimming took 3 bases from V and 2 from J, leaving 12 bases between them. The germline V gene encodes CDR1 SGDLS and CDR2 YYNGEE. This CDR3 has 14 amino acids. The CDR3 region has the DNA TGTGCCAGCAGCGGATCGCGGGGACCCTACGAGCAGTACTTC. Protein sequence: CASSGSRGPYEQYF. Filled out from reference TRBV9 and TRBJ2-7, the complete variable domain reads DSGVTQTPKHLITATGQRVTLRCSPRSGDLSVYWYQQSLDQGLQFLIQYYNGEERAKGNILERFSAQQFPDLHSELNLSSLELGDSALYFCASSGSRGPYEQYFGPGTRLTVT.

This chain joins TRBV11-2 and TRBJ1-1; weak D call: TRBD1 (6 bases). V lost 1 base and J 4 bases, leaving 10 bases between the germline ends. The CDR3 extends over 14 amino acids. The germline CDR1 and CDR2 sequences are SGHAT and FQNNGV. The CDR3 DNA follows: TGTGCCAGCAGCTTAGTAGCCAGGGGCACTGAAGCTTTCTTT. Its translation is CASSLVARGTEAFF.

The V gene is TRBV7-3, the J gene TRBJ2-1; D is undetermined. V dropped 2 bases and J dropped 5 bases, with 10 bases sitting between them. This CDR3 spans 14 amino acids. Germline lookup yields CDR1 SGHTA and CDR2 FQGTGA. In DNA, the CDR3 is TGTGCCAGCAGCTTAGTCTTCCGAAACAATGAGCAGTTCTTC. As protein: CASSLVFRNNEQFF.

The V call is TRBV27, the J call TRBJ1-2; D remains unclear. Trimming left V 1 base short and J 0 bases short, with 9 bases between. Germline assignment: CDR1 MNHEY and CDR2 SMNVEV (reference sequence). The CDR3 is 15 amino acids. The CDR3 DNA sequence: TGTGCCAGCAGTTTATTCAGCGGCGCTAACTATGGCTACACCTTC. Translation: CASSLFSGANYGYTF.